This T cell receptor (beta chain) comes out of a study of CD8 T cells in Susac syndrome. General study findings and limits: The relatively small number of individuals in the TCR sequencing and HLA analysis was acknowledged by the study.

TCR beta sequencing covered blood CD8+ and CD4+ T cells. Remarks on this clonotype: The antigen is unknown.

Roughly 0.45 to 1 ug RNA was reverse transcribed with random hexamers. By means of immunoSEQ multiplex PCR, TCR beta CDR3 spanning 54 Vbeta and 13 Jbeta underwent amplification. TCRdb re-called the immunoSEQ multiplex PCR reads through MiXCR, storing one row per CDR3 protein. The sample carries 200,000 to 250,000 distinct CDR3 sequences, around 90% recorded once. The V gene's germline CDR1 is MGHDK and CDR2 SYGVNS. This CDR3 region has 13 residues. Between the trimmed V and J ends, which lost 2 bases and 3 bases, there was a span of 7 bases. The receptor's source is a human donor with multiple sclerosis. The chain has TRBV25-1 and TRBJ1-2; D is undetermined. The sample comprised CD8+ T cells from PBMCs. The DNA of the CDR3 is TGTGCCAGCAGTGAAGCCTCAGACTATGGCTACACCTTC. Residues: CASSEASDYGYTF.